Shown below are 21 T cell receptor beta chains from a single sample sequenced in a study of cytomegalovirus exposure and HLA in healthy donors. Amplification used 60 Vbeta primers and 13 Jbeta primers. TCRdb keeps only in-frame clones here, not all; method: immunoSEQ multiplex PCR. Here the sample spans roughly 200,000 clones, approximately 88% being singletons. Sequenced input: PBMCs. The receptors come from a boy between 2 and 10 years old in good health and CMV-seronegative.

J is TRBJ1-6 and V is TRBV11-2, with 9 bases identical to TRBD1. This CDR3 has 16 residues. Germline assignment: CDR1 SGHAT and CDR2 FQNNGV. With V trimmed by 5 bases and J by 8 bases, 10 bases remained unmatched. The CDR3 loop reads CASSEKGQGIDSPLHF. The CDR3 DNA reads as TGTGCCAGCAGCGAAAAGGGACAGGGAATAGATTCACCCCTCCACTTT.

V gene TRBV5-1 combines with J gene TRBJ1-2; D perhaps matches TRBD1 (6 bases). Trimming removed 0 bases at V and 10 bases at J, with 13 bases between. In germline, CDR1 is SGHRS, CDR2 YFSETQ. The CDR3 consists of 13 residues. The CDR3 protein is CASSLAGERHYTF. CDR3 DNA sequence: TGCGCCAGCAGCTTGGCAGGGGAGCGTCACTACACCTTC.

This sequence joins TRBV19 and TRBJ2-5; 8 bases align to TRBD1. V dropped 0 bases and J dropped 5; count of bases not matched to a gene: 5. CDR3 length equals 15 residues. Per germline, CDR1 LNHDA and CDR2 SQIVND (reference sequence). CDR3 DNA: TGTGCCAGTAGTATAGAGGACAGGGCATGGGAGACCCAGTACTTC. Amino acid sequence: CASSIEDRAWETQYF.

The chain carries TRBV2 and TRBJ2-5, with D perhaps matching TRBD1 (7 bases). The CDR3 covers 15 residues. Trimming removed 7 bases at V and 5 bases at J, with 20 bases between. Per germline, CDR1 SNHLY and CDR2 FYNNEI. The CDR3 region is CASTIGWTGGETQYF. CDR3 sequence (DNA): TGTGCCAGCACCATCGGATGGACAGGAGGGGAGACCCAGTACTTC.

The gene calls are TRBV2 and TRBJ2-7, with 10 bases fitting TRBD1. The J segment lost 3 bases and the V segment lost 6 bases, leaving 2 bases of the junction unmatched. The CDR3 spans 13 residues. Germline CDR1 and CDR2: SNHLY and FYNNEI. CDR3 DNA: TGTGCCAGCAGCAGGGACAGGGGCTACGAGCAGTACTTC. This encodes CASSRDRGYEQYF.

The sample holds one count of this clone. V and J are TRBV5-6 and TRBJ2-1, with D tentatively TRBD1 (6 bases). The CDR3 is 15 residues long. V was trimmed by 2 bases and J by 0 bases, leaving 9 bases between them. In germline, CDR1 is SGHDT, CDR2 YYEEEE. CDR3 in DNA: TGTGCCAGCAGCTTAGGGACACGCTCCTACAATGAGCAGTTCTTC. Amino acids: CASSLGTRSYNEQFF. The full variable domain, in which reference TRBV5-6 and TRBJ2-1 provide the parts outside the CDR3, is DAGVTQSPTHLIKTRGQQVTLRCSPKSGHDTVSWYQQALGQGPQFIFQYYEEEERQRGNFPDRFSGHQFPNYSSELNVNALLLGDSALYLCASSLGTRSYNEQFFGPGTRLTVL.

The chain carries TRBV5-4 and TRBJ2-7; the match to TRBD2 covers 11 bases. CDR3 length: 13 amino acids. With V trimmed by 6 bases and J by 5 bases, 4 bases remained unmatched. Germline-derived CDR1 and CDR2 are SGHNT and YYREEE (reference sequence). The DNA of the CDR3 is TGTGCCAGCAACCTAGCGGGAGGTAACGAGCAGTACTTC. As protein: CASNLAGGNEQYF.

The chain joins TRBV10-3 to TRBJ2-3, with 9 positions matching TRBD2. V lost 4 bases to trimming and J lost 6 bases; unmatched junction nucleotides: 11. This CDR3 is 16 amino acids long. CDR1 is ENHRY and CDR2 is SYGVKD in the germline V gene. The CDR3 protein is CAISGATSGLGDTQYF. CDR3 DNA: TGTGCCATCAGTGGGGCTACTAGCGGGCTAGGGGATACGCAGTATTTT.

The V gene is TRBV7-9, the J gene TRBJ1-2, with 12 bases lining up with TRBD1. The J segment lost 8 bases and the V segment lost 3 bases, leaving 7 bases of the junction unmatched. The CDR3 runs to 15 residues. CDR1 is SEHNR, CDR2 FQNEAQ, per germline (reference sequence). CDR3 sequence (DNA): TGTGCCAGCAGCTTGGGACAGGGGGCCCTCAAGGGCTACACCTTC. The encoded protein is CASSLGQGALKGYTF.

This clone was seen just once. The V gene is TRBV18, the J gene TRBJ1-2, with TRBD1 matching 9 bases. Germline lookup yields CDR1 KGHSH and CDR2 LQKENI. The CDR3 is 19 residues long. Trimming at V came to 5 bases and at J to 2 bases, leaving 18 bases not matched to a gene. The CDR3 DNA is TGTGCCAGCTCATTAACTCACAGGGGGCTCATGGCAACGAACTATGGCTACACCTTC. It is translated as CASSLTHRGLMATNYGYTF. Drawing the rest from reference TRBV18 and TRBJ1-2, the complete variable domain is NAGVMQNPRHLVRRRGQEARLRCSPMKGHSHVYWYRQLPEEGLKFMVYLQKENIIDESGMPKERFSAEFPKEGPSILRIQQVVRGDSAAYFCASSLTHRGLMATNYGYTFGSGTRLTVV.

This clone was counted a few times. This sequence joins TRBV10-3 and TRBJ1-1; 7 bases align to TRBD1. The CDR3 spans 13 residues. The V gene's germline CDR1 is ENHRY and CDR2 SYGVKD. After removal of 4 bases from V and 7 bases from J, the junction contained 6 bases not matched to a gene. CDR3 coding DNA: TGTGCCATCAGTGGAATCCGGGACAGTGAAGCTTTCTTT. Protein product: CAISGIRDSEAFF.

The genes are TRBV19 and TRBJ2-7; a possible D gene is TRBD1 (5 bases). The germline V gene has CDR1 LNHDA and CDR2 SQIVND (reference sequence). The CDR3 is made up of 11 amino acids. V shed 9 bases and J shed 1 base, with 7 bases lying between them. CDR3 residues: CASQGSYEQYF. DNA for the CDR3: TGTGCCAGCCAGGGTTCCTACGAGCAGTACTTC.

The chain is built from TRBV11-3 and TRBJ2-5; TRBD2 matches at 7 bases. Germline trimming cut 5 bases from V and 2 bases from J; bases unmatched to any gene: 2. CDR1 SGHNT and CDR2 YENEEA come from the germline V gene. CDR3 length equals 13 residues. This CDR3 is CASSLGGQETQYF. In nucleotides, the CDR3 is TGTGCCAGCAGCCTGGGGGGGCAAGAGACCCAGTACTTC. Looking up the rest from reference TRBV11-3 and TRBJ2-5 gives the full variable domain: EAGVVQSPRYKIIEKKQPVAFWCNPISGHNTLYWYLQNLGQGPELLIRYENEEAVDDSQLPKDRFSAERLKGVDSTLKIQPAELGDSAVYLCASSLGGQETQYFGPGTRLLVL.

CDR3 DNA sequence: TGTGCCAGCCAATATAACGGGAGAAATGAGCAGTTCTTC. Its protein product is CASQYNGRNEQFF. This chain connects TRBV19 to TRBJ2-1, with a weak D call TRBD2 (6 bases). V was shortened by 9 bases and J by 7 bases, with 16 bases between the two germline ends. In germline, CDR1 is LNHDA, CDR2 SQIVND (reference sequence). The CDR3 is 13 residues long.

DNA for the CDR3: TGTGCCAGCAGTTTCCGCGAAGCGGCAGATACGCAGTATTTT. Translating it yields CASSFREAADTQYF. The rearrangement uses TRBV27 and TRBJ2-3; D is possibly TRBD2 (5 bases). Germline V gene data show CDR1 as MNHEY and CDR2 as SMNVEV (reference sequence). The CDR3 is 14 residues long. Trimming took off 3 bases at V and 4 bases at J, with 11 bases between the two ends.

This clone occurred a few times. The CDR3 DNA is TGCGCCAGCAGCCAAGGGTTACCTGGCAGGGGGACCTATGGCTACACCTTC. This translates into CASSQGLPGRGTYGYTF. The chain joins TRBV4-1 to TRBJ1-2, with 7 bases fitting TRBD1. The CDR3 is 17 residues long. V was clipped by 1 base and J by 4 bases; unmatched bases: 12. The germline CDR1 and CDR2 sequences are MGHRA and YSYEKL.

The chain links TRBV20-1 to TRBJ2-7, with 7 positions matching TRBD2. CDR1 DFQATT and CDR2 SNEGSKA come from the germline V gene (reference sequence). CDR3 size: 11 residues. The trim removed 8 bases at V and 3 bases at J, leaving 4 bases unmatched. CDR3 in DNA: TGCAGTCTGAAGCGGGGCTACGAGCAGTACTTC. Translating it yields CSLKRGYEQYF.

Note on this clone: At one end, the junction sequence differs from germline, possibly due to a read error. The rearrangement joins TRBV5-1 to TRBJ1-5; tentative D call: TRBD1 (6 bases). Germline V CDR1 and CDR2: SGHRS, YFSETQ. The CDR3 is made up of 15 amino acids. CDR3: CASSLGNRVGQPRHF. The CDR3, as DNA: TGCGCCAGCAGCCTCGGAAACAGGGTGGGGCAGCCCCGGCATTTT.

This chain joins TRBV6-1 and TRBJ1-1; D is perhaps TRBD1 (5 bases). CDR3 length: 14 amino acids. V was clipped by 5 bases and J by 2 bases, with 12 bases between them. The germline gives CDR1 MNHNS, CDR2 SASEGT. The DNA of the CDR3 is TGTGCCAGCAGTAGCGCGGGGCCTAACACTGAAGCTTTCTTT. Residues: CASSSAGPNTEAFF.

V gene TRBV6-4 combines with J gene TRBJ2-3; D perhaps matches TRBD2 (5 bases). Trimming cost V 4 bases and J 9 bases, with 14 bases left between them. Germline lookup yields CDR1 MRHNA and CDR2 SNTAGT. This CDR3 comprises 13 residues. CDR3 region: CASSVGLFDTQYF. CDR3 sequence (DNA): TGTGCCAGCAGTGTCGGACTGTTCGACACGCAGTATTTT.

This chain links TRBV5-3 with TRBJ1-1; D not certain. TRBV5-3 is given ORF status, its function remaining uncertain. V was clipped by 4 bases and J by 0 bases, with 10 bases between them. The CDR3 contains 14 residues. Written as DNA, the CDR3 is TGTGCCAGAAGCACGCTGACAATGAACACTGAAGCTTTCTTT. Its translation: CARSTLTMNTEAFF.